A single sample is the source of the 6 T cell receptor beta chains below, sequenced in a study of blood T cell repertoires in COVID-19 (dated by TCRdb to 2019 to 2021). Library construction relied on the immunoSEQ multiplex PCR assay. The table was pulled from immuneACCESS by TCRdb, which kept in-frame rearrangements only. Such tables lose some clones; where checked, under half of the loss comes from unresolved V genes, and the rest has no known cause. For this sample the table gives tens of thousands of clones, of which 80% to 90% were detected only once. Around 8.6% of the sample comes from the top ten. The source material was peripheral blood. Every receptor here comes from a man aged 45-60 years with acute or convalescent COVID-19.

The chain uses TRBV24-1 and TRBJ2-7; 11 nucleotides line up with TRBD2. The CDR3 runs to 20 residues. V lost 0 bases and J lost 0; bases outside the gene matches: 12. The germline gives CDR1 KGHDR, CDR2 SFDVKD. The CDR3 reads CATSDLRLAGGTIPSYEQYF. CDR3 DNA sequence: TGTGCCACCAGTGATTTGCGCCTAGCGGGGGGTACGATCCCCTCCTACGAGCAGTACTTC.

CDR3 region: CASSSGLSDGYTF. In DNA form, the CDR3 reads TGTGCCAGCAGCTCCGGGTTATCCGATGGCTACACCTTC. The chain couples TRBV14 to TRBJ1-2, with D hard to call. The germline V and J ends were trimmed by 5 bases and 6 bases, with 13 bases remaining between them. This CDR3 has 13 residues. CDR1 is SGHDN and CDR2 is FVKESK in the germline V gene.

The chain has TRBV7-2 and TRBJ1-2; the match to TRBD1 covers 7 bases. V shed 4 bases, J shed 0 bases, and the junction held 8 bases outside the gene matches. CDR1 and CDR2 (germline): SGHTA, FQGNSA. CDR3 length: 16 amino acids. The CDR3 loop reads CASSSGTDLANYGYTF. CDR3 in DNA: TGTGCCAGCAGCTCGGGGACAGACTTAGCTAACTATGGCTACACCTTC.

This clone occurred once. The J gene is TRBJ2-4, the V gene TRBV7-2; D is undetermined. Germline V gene lookup returns CDR1 SGHTA and CDR2 FQGNSA. The length of the CDR3 is 18 residues. V gave up 5 bases and J gave up 0 bases, with 20 bases separating them. This CDR3 reads CASSPTASNNRAKNIQYF. In DNA form, the CDR3 reads TGTGCCAGCAGCCCTACTGCTTCGAATAACAGAGCCAAAAACATTCAGTACTTC.

The CDR3 sequence is CASSSNTGELFF. DNA for the CDR3: TGCGCCAGCAGCTCTAACACCGGGGAGCTGTTTTTT. The V gene is TRBV5-1, the J gene TRBJ2-2, with D hard to call. Germline CDR1 reads SGHRS; CDR2 reads YFSETQ. Trimming took 3 bases from V and 2 from J, leaving 2 bases between them. The CDR3 sequence is 12 residues long.

By share of the sample, this clone is medium-sized. This chain uses TRBV27 with TRBJ2-7, with D perhaps TRBD2 (6 bases). Germline V gene sequence: CDR1 MNHEY, CDR2 SMNVEV (reference sequence). Between the trimmed V and J ends, which lost 6 bases and 5 bases, there was a span of 17 bases. There are 14 residues in the CDR3. CDR3 amino acids: CASRVWGVEDEQYF. In DNA, the CDR3 is TGTGCCAGCAGGGTGTGGGGGGTGGAGGACGAGCAGTACTTC.